This T cell receptor beta chain was identified during a study of OX40 agonist ivuxolimab in advanced cancers. Study overall: The dose of intravenous ivuxolimab that patients received every 2 weeks ranged from 0.01 to 10 mg/kg. Study results and caveats: CD4+ and CD8+ blood T cells expanded clonally by week 6 at 0.1 to 3.0 mg/kg. The average count of expanded clones was higher among CD8+ T cells than among CD4+.

This CDR3 has 14 amino acids. Germline loops: CDR1 KGHSH, CDR2 LQKENI. V lost 3 bases and J lost 5; bases outside the gene matches: 6. Exclusion of a patient followed from autoimmune disease history or systemic immunosuppression. Sequenced by immunoSEQ multiplex PCR; TCRdb stores in-frame clones only, minus some. The sample carries 50,000 to 75,000 clones, roughly 89% recorded once. Comments on this clone: Antigen: not known.

The rearrangement joins TRBV18 to TRBJ2-7; 8 bases are a match to TRBD1. This specimen was CD4+ or CD8+ T cells sorted from blood, taken in a trial of the OX40 agonist ivuxolimab. The origin of this receptor is an adult with an advanced solid tumor such as melanoma, head and neck, liver or kidney cancer. The CDR3 coding sequence is TGTGCCAGCTCACCGTACAGGGGGATCAACGAGCAGTACTTC. This codes for CASSPYRGINEQYF.